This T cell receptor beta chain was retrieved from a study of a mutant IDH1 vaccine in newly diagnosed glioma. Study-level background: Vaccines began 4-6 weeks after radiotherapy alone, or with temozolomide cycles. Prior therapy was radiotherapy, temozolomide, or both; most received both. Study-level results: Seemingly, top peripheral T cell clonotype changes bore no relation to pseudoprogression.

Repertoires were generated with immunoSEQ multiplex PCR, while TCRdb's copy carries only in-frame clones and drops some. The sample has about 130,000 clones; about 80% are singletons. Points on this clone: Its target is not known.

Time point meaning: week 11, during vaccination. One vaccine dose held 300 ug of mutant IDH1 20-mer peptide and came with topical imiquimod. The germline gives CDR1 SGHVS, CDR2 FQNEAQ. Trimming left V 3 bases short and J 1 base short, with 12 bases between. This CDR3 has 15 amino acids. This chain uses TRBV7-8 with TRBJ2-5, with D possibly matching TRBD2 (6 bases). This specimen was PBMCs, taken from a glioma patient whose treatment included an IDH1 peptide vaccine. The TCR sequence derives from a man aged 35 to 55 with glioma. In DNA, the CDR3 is TGTGCCAGCAGCTTGGACGGGGGACGCCAAGAGACCCAGTACTTC. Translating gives CASSLDGGRQETQYF.